Below, 16 T cell receptor beta chains from the same sample are listed, as sequenced in a study of blood T cell repertoires in COVID-19. Assay used: immunoSEQ multiplex PCR; TCRdb lists only in-frame clones, some missing. The repertoire consists of roughly 320,000 clones, with 86% occurring once and the leading ten covering less than 4.5%. Material: PBMCs or T cells enriched from blood (not recorded which). The receptors derive from a man aged 25 to 40 who had recovered from COVID-19.

This clone was picked up many times. The V call is TRBV23-1, the J call TRBJ2-5; TRBD1 matches 11 bases. TRBV23-1 carries the ORF label, with uncertain function. After removal of 7 bases from V and 2 bases from J, the junction contained 3 bases not matched to a gene. The CDR3 runs 14 residues. This CDR3 reads CASTRDRGQETQYF. The CDR3 DNA follows: TGCGCCAGCACCCGGGACAGGGGGCAAGAGACCCAGTACTTC.

The chain combines TRBV10-1 with TRBJ2-7, with 8 positions matching TRBD1. The length of the CDR3 is 15 residues. Trimming at V came to 4 bases and at J to 4 bases, leaving 9 bases not matched to a gene. Germline V gene sequence: CDR1 WNHNN, CDR2 SYGVQD (reference sequence). CDR3 in amino acids: CASSGDRDRPYEQYF. The CDR3 nucleotides are TGCGCCAGCAGTGGCGACCGGGACAGGCCTTACGAGCAGTACTTC.

This chain links TRBV7-8 with TRBJ1-5; 8 nucleotides match TRBD1. Germline lookup yields CDR1 SGHVS and CDR2 FQNEAQ. This CDR3 region has 17 residues. V gave up 0 bases and J gave up 5 bases; unmatched junction bases: 9. The CDR3 loop is CASSLARLGQGYQPQHF. CDR3 bases: TGTGCCAGCAGCTTAGCCCGACTCGGACAGGGTTATCAGCCCCAGCATTTT. Full variable domain (remainder filled in from reference TRBV7-8 and TRBJ1-5): GAGVSQSPRYKVAKRGQDVALRCDPISGHVSLFWYQQALGQGPEFLTYFQNEAQLDKSGLPSDRFFAERPEGSVSTLKIQRTQQEDSAVYLCASSLARLGQGYQPQHFGDGTRLSIL.

The chain joins TRBV3-1 (or the pseudogene TRBV3-2) to TRBJ2-7; 8 bases line up with TRBD2. This CDR3 has 16 amino acids. Germline lookup yields CDR1 LGHDT and CDR2 YNNKEL (reference sequence). Trimming at V came to 5 bases and at J to 6 bases, leaving 15 bases not matched to a gene. CDR3 loop: CASSGTGTSKASEQYF. For the CDR3, the DNA is TGTGCCAGCAGCGGAACCGGGACTAGTAAGGCAAGCGAGCAGTACTTC.

Details on this clone: Other DNA sequences in this specimen translate into the identical CDR3. The chain links TRBV19 to TRBJ1-1, with D uncertain. Deletions cut 6 bases from V and 0 bases from J, with 8 bases between. Germline lookup yields CDR1 LNHDA and CDR2 SQIVND (reference sequence). The CDR3 totals 13 residues. The CDR3 loop reads CASSRSLNTEAFF. CDR3 sequence (DNA): TGTGCCAGTAGCCGGTCATTGAACACTGAAGCTTTCTTT.

The rearrangement joins TRBV28 to TRBJ2-1, with D possibly TRBD2 on 6 matching bases. Trimming pared 6 bases from V and 7 bases from J, leaving 19 bases between. Germline lookup yields CDR1 MDHEN and CDR2 SYDVKM. The CDR3 extends over 15 amino acids. This CDR3 is CASSPGWPSGNEQFF. As DNA, the CDR3 is TGTGCCAGCAGCCCTGGGTGGCCGAGCGGGAATGAGCAGTTCTTC.

This chain uses TRBV11-3 with TRBJ2-7, with 10 positions matching TRBD2. The V gene end was trimmed by 1 base and the J gene end by 7 bases; junction bases not matched to a gene: 10. This CDR3 region has 16 residues. Germline assignment: CDR1 SGHNT and CDR2 YENEEA. This CDR3 is CASSLGGLAGAEEQYF. CDR3 DNA: TGTGCCAGCAGCTTAGGGGGGCTAGCGGGAGCTGAAGAGCAGTACTTC.

This chain uses TRBV28 with TRBJ2-2, with D maybe TRBD1 (5 bases). Germline CDR1 reads MDHEN; CDR2 reads SYDVKM. Trimming pared 4 bases from V and 0 bases from J, leaving 15 bases between. This CDR3 has 17 amino acids. The CDR3 DNA is TGTGCCAGCAGTTCCCAGACAGTCACCTCGAACACCGGGGAGCTGTTTTTT. Its protein is CASSSQTVTSNTGELFF.

This clone is a singleton in its sample. The chain uses TRBV5-1 and TRBJ1-2; TRBD1 is a possible D gene (6 bases). Germline assignment: CDR1 SGHRS and CDR2 YFSETQ. This CDR3 comprises 15 residues. Trimming took 0 bases from V and 5 from J, leaving 14 bases between them. The CDR3 nucleotides are TGCGCCAGCAGCTTGGGCGCGATCCAGGGGTATGGCTACACCTTC. It is translated as CASSLGAIQGYGYTF.

J is TRBJ2-1 and V is TRBV18; 9 nucleotides line up with TRBD2. With V trimmed by 2 bases and J by 8 bases, 7 bases remained unmatched. The germline gives CDR1 KGHSH, CDR2 LQKENI. This CDR3 has 15 amino acids. CDR3 coding DNA: TGTGCCAGCTCACCAGGGGCGGGGGGGCCCTATGAGCAGTTCTTC. Translating it yields CASSPGAGGPYEQFF.

The J gene is TRBJ1-1, the V gene TRBV6-5, with D perhaps matching TRBD1 (6 bases). Trimming left V 2 bases short and J 2 bases short, with 9 bases between. Germline-derived CDR1 and CDR2 are MNHEY and SVGAGI. The CDR3 consists of 14 residues. The CDR3 DNA follows: TGTGCCAGCAGTTACGGGGGGGCTAACACTGAAGCTTTCTTT. As protein: CASSYGGANTEAFF.

CDR3 in amino acids: CASRDQRGRTDTQYF. DNA for the CDR3: TGTGCCAGCAGAGACCAGCGGGGGCGCACAGATACGCAGTATTTT. V usage is TRBV6-1 and J usage is TRBJ2-3; 8 bases agree with TRBD2. Germline V gene data show CDR1 as MNHNS and CDR2 as SASEGT. With V trimmed by 6 bases and J by 1 base, 6 bases remained unmatched. The CDR3 totals 15 residues.

This chain joins TRBV7-8 and TRBJ1-1, with D perhaps matching TRBD1 (5 bases). Per germline, CDR1 SGHVS and CDR2 FQNEAQ. This CDR3 region has 16 residues. Trimming took off 7 bases at V and 0 bases at J, with 18 bases between the two ends. The CDR3 nucleotides are TGTGCCAGCACCCCCCCCGGACACGGGTTGAACACTGAAGCTTTCTTT. Translation: CASTPPGHGLNTEAFF.

V is TRBV10-1 and J is TRBJ1-3, with TRBD1 as a possible D gene (5 bases). Trimming removed 3 bases from V and 0 bases from J, with 9 bases in between. This CDR3 has 15 amino acids. Germline lookup yields CDR1 WNHNN and CDR2 SYGVQD (reference sequence). The CDR3 sequence is CASSERTLSGNTIYF. In DNA, the CDR3 is TGCGCCAGCAGTGAAAGGACACTCTCTGGAAACACCATATATTTT.

The CDR3: CASSQDVLAGFTGELFF. Here the CDR3 DNA reads TGTGCCAGCAGCCAAGATGTGCTAGCGGGGTTCACCGGGGAGCTGTTTTTT. The chain uses TRBV3-1 (or the pseudogene TRBV3-2) and TRBJ2-2, with 9 bases fitting TRBD2. Germline V gives CDR1 LGHDT, CDR2 YNNKEL (reference sequence). With V trimmed by 0 bases and J by 4 bases, 6 bases remained unmatched. The CDR3 consists of 17 residues.

This clone has only one observation. The CDR3 protein is CASSFPDRVAYEQYF. Written as DNA, the CDR3 is TGCGCCAGCAGCTTCCCCGACAGGGTGGCCTACGAGCAGTACTTC. V gene TRBV5-1 combines with J gene TRBJ2-7, with 7 nucleotides matching TRBD1. The germline V gene has CDR1 SGHRS and CDR2 YFSETQ. The CDR3 totals 15 residues. V lost 2 bases to trimming and J lost 2 bases; unmatched junction nucleotides: 7.